Shown below are 15 T cell receptor beta chains from a single sample sequenced in a study of blood T cell repertoires in COVID-19. The assay was immunoSEQ multiplex PCR, and TCRdb's table has in-frame clones only and misses some. In the table there are more than 200,000 clones, 79% of which are singletons. Sequenced sample: peripheral blood. Source of these receptors: a middle-aged woman with active or convalescent COVID-19.

The chain uses TRBV19 and TRBJ2-1, with D maybe TRBD1 (6 bases). Per germline, CDR1 LNHDA and CDR2 SQIVND (reference sequence). The CDR3 has 14 residues. With 7 bases removed from V and 0 bases from J, the gap between germline ends came to 10 bases. DNA for the CDR3: TGTGCCAGTACTAAGGACAGCTCCTACAATGAGCAGTTCTTC. This codes for CASTKDSSYNEQFF.

This clone has a handful of counts. The V and J genes are TRBV12-3 or TRBV12-4 and TRBJ2-1, with a weak D call TRBD2 (5 bases). V dropped 7 bases and J dropped 8 bases, with 15 bases sitting between them. This CDR3 is built from 13 residues. CDR3 bases: TGTGCCAGCAACCGACTAAATCGAGATGAGCAGTTCTTC. Translation gives CASNRLNRDEQFF.

This clone has a single count. The rearrangement joins TRBV6-1 to TRBJ2-6; 7 bases are shared with TRBD1. Trimming at V came to 4 bases and at J to 0 bases, leaving 15 bases not matched to a gene. Germline V lookup: CDR1 MNHNS, CDR2 SASEGT. The length of the CDR3 is 20 residues. CDR3: CASSGETGDLPLSGANVLTF. As DNA, the CDR3 is TGTGCCAGCAGTGGGGAAACAGGGGACCTACCCCTCTCTGGGGCCAACGTCCTGACTTTC.

This chain uses TRBV27 with TRBJ2-3; D unclear. The CDR3 covers 13 residues. Trimming took 3 bases from V and 2 from J, leaving 6 bases between them. Looked up from germline, CDR1 is MNHEY and CDR2 is SMNVEV (reference sequence). The CDR3: CASSFGNTDTQYF. The DNA for the CDR3 is TGTGCCAGCAGTTTCGGTAACACAGATACGCAGTATTTT.

This clone was detected only once. V usage is TRBV10-3 and J usage is TRBJ1-1; no definite D call. Germline V gives CDR1 ENHRY, CDR2 SYGVKD. V lost 2 bases to trimming and J lost 0 bases, with 13 bases between them. This CDR3 contains 16 residues. Written as DNA, the CDR3 is TGTGCCATCAGTGAGAAGGTGAGTCAGGTGAACACTGAAGCTTTCTTT. As protein: CAISEKVSQVNTEAFF.

The genes are TRBV28 and TRBJ1-5; no clear D. This CDR3 has 14 residues. Per the germline V gene, CDR1 is MDHEN and CDR2 is SYDVKM. The V gene lost 3 bases and the J gene lost 5 bases, with 11 bases spanning the gap. CDR3 loop: CASSLAGNYQPQHF. The CDR3, as DNA: TGTGCCAGCAGTTTGGCGGGGAATTATCAGCCCCAGCATTTT.

The table lists this clone with many counts. This chain uses TRBV6-1 with TRBJ1-4; D is unresolved. V shed 3 bases and J shed 3 bases, with 11 bases lying between them. The CDR3 contains 15 residues. Germline values: CDR1 MNHNS, CDR2 SASEGT. CDR3 loop: CASSEIGAANEKLFF. The CDR3 DNA reads TGTGCCAGCAGTGAGATTGGAGCAGCTAATGAAAAACTGTTTTTT.

This clone was seen more than once but under ten times. This chain uses TRBV12-3 or TRBV12-4 with TRBJ1-5; a possible D gene is TRBD1 (6 bases). CDR3 size: 13 residues. V lost 8 bases to trimming and J lost 5 bases, with 13 bases between them. The CDR3 DNA reads as TGTGCCAGCGGACAGCCCCCCGATCAGCCCCAGCATTTT. This gives the protein CASGQPPDQPQHF.

The chain couples TRBV29-1 to TRBJ2-3, with a weak D call TRBD1 (6 bases). The CDR3 runs to 15 residues. The germline gives CDR1 SQVTM, CDR2 ANQGSEA. The V and J ends lost 3 bases and 1 base respectively, with 14 bases between them. CDR3: CSVDLRGSGTDTQYF. The CDR3 DNA reads as TGCAGCGTTGATCTTAGGGGGTCTGGCACAGATACGCAGTATTTT.

The chain employs TRBV19 and TRBJ1-2; tentatively, D is TRBD1 (6 bases). This CDR3 comprises 16 residues. Germline loops: CDR1 LNHDA, CDR2 SQIVND (reference sequence). V was cut by 2 bases and J by 8 bases, with 21 bases left in between. The CDR3 coding sequence is TGTGCCAGTAGTATATCCTGGACCCCAGGGGTCGAGGGCTACACCTTC. This encodes CASSISWTPGVEGYTF.

The chain joins TRBV5-1 to TRBJ2-3, with D tentatively TRBD2 (6 bases). V lost 3 bases, J lost 3 bases, and 14 bases lay in between. Germline V lookup: CDR1 SGHRS, CDR2 YFSETQ. This CDR3 is built from 15 residues. The CDR3 sequence is CASSWGGRGTDTQYF. CDR3 nucleotides: TGCGCCAGCAGCTGGGGAGGCCGCGGGACAGATACGCAGTATTTT.

The J gene is TRBJ1-2, the V gene TRBV28; D uncertain. The germline V gene encodes CDR1 MDHEN and CDR2 SYDVKM. This CDR3 comprises 13 residues. V was clipped by 11 bases and J by 8 bases, with 21 bases between them. In DNA, the CDR3 is TGTGCCGGAAACTCCGGACCGGGGAGGGGCTACACCTTC. The encoded protein is CAGNSGPGRGYTF.

The J gene is TRBJ1-1, the V gene TRBV7-2, with 8 bases lining up with TRBD1. The V segment lost 3 bases and the J segment 4 bases; nucleotides outside the gene matches: 7. The V gene's germline CDR1 is SGHTA and CDR2 FQGNSA. The CDR3 extends over 15 amino acids. In nucleotides, the CDR3 is TGTGCCAGCAGCTTCTCCGGACAGGGTGTCACTGAAGCTTTCTTT. Its translation is CASSFSGQGVTEAFF. The full variable domain, with the rest looked up from reference TRBV7-2 and TRBJ1-1, is GAGVSQSPSNKVTEKGKDVELRCDPISGHTALYWYRQSLGQGLEFLIYFQGNSAPDKSGLPSDRFSAERTGGSVSTLTIQRTQQEDSAVYLCASSFSGQGVTEAFFGQGTRLTVV.

V usage is TRBV18 and J usage is TRBJ2-7; 9 bases are shared with TRBD1. The J segment lost 4 bases and the V segment lost 6 bases, leaving 10 bases of the junction unmatched. The germline V gene encodes CDR1 KGHSH and CDR2 LQKENI. The CDR3 runs 15 residues. DNA of the CDR3: TGTGCCAGCTCCTCGCCGGGGACAGGGAAATACGAGCAGTACGTC. Protein product: CASSSPGTGKYEQYV.

The chain joins TRBV9 to TRBJ2-5; maybe TRBD1 (5 bases). V lost 0 bases and J lost 1, with 13 bases in between. Germline values: CDR1 SGDLS, CDR2 YYNGEE. The CDR3 length is 16 residues. The CDR3 DNA is TGTGCCAGCAGCGTAGATGAAGGGGCCATCCAAGAGACCCAGTACTTC. Amino acid sequence: CASSVDEGAIQETQYF.